Shown below are 28 T cell receptor beta chains from a single sample sequenced in a study of cytomegalovirus exposure and HLA in healthy donors. With 60 Vbeta and 13 Jbeta primers, the PCR was carried out. Measured with immunoSEQ multiplex PCR; TCRdb has only the in-frame clones, and not every one. The data contain approximately 110,000 clones, 15% to 19% of them singletons. Material: PBMCs. The receptors stem from a woman younger than 30 in good health and CMV-seronegative.

This clone has only a few counts. CDR3 DNA: TGCGCCAGCAGCATAACGCTGGGGACAACGGACCAGAACACCGGGGAGCTGTTTTTT. It is translated as CASSITLGTTDQNTGELFF. This chain connects TRBV5-1 to TRBJ2-2; weak D call: TRBD1 (6 bases). This CDR3 has 19 residues. V was pared by 4 bases and J by 1 base, with 23 bases between. Germline loops: CDR1 SGHRS, CDR2 YFSETQ. Combining the CDR3 with reference TRBV5-1 and TRBJ2-2 gives the whole variable domain KAGVTQTPRYLIKTRGQQVTLSCSPISGHRSVSWYQQTPGQGLQFLFEYFSETQRNKGNFPGRFSGRQFSNSRSEMNVSTLELGDSALYLCASSITLGTTDQNTGELFFGEGSRLTVL.

The rearrangement uses TRBV6-1 and TRBJ1-6; D is uncertain. V was trimmed by 3 bases and J by 7 bases, leaving 13 bases between them. The germline CDR1 and CDR2 sequences are MNHNS and SASEGT. The CDR3 length is 15 residues. Here the CDR3 reads CASSEHNPRNSPLHF. The CDR3 nucleotides read TGTGCCAGCAGTGAGCACAACCCGCGGAATTCACCCCTCCACTTT.

This clone was detected a few times. V is TRBV6-5 and J is TRBJ2-7, with TRBD2 identical over 11 bases. CDR1 and CDR2 from the germline V gene are MNHEY and SVGAGI. CDR3 size: 16 residues. The trim removed 4 bases at V and 5 bases at J, leaving 10 bases unmatched. DNA for the CDR3: TGTGCCAGCAGTTCCACTAGACTAGCGGGGTCGGACGAGCAGTACTTC. Its translation is CASSSTRLAGSDEQYF.

On this clone: An end of the junction differs from the germline gene, which may be a read error. The chain combines TRBV28 with TRBJ2-3; 13 nucleotides match TRBD2. CDR3 length: 9 amino acids. Germline V CDR1 and CDR2: MDHEN, SYDVKM. The CDR3 loop reads CARGTSGVF. As DNA, the CDR3 is TGTGCCAGGGGGACTAGCGGGGTTTTT. Using reference TRBV28 and TRBJ2-3 for the parts outside the CDR3, the full variable domain is DVKVTQSSRYLVKRTGEKVFLECVQDMDHENMFWYRQDPGLGLRLIYFSYDVKMKEKGDIPEGYSVSREKKERFSLILESASTNQTSMYLCARGTSGVFGPGTRLTVL.

This clone was seen at least ten times. The chain links TRBV7-8 to TRBJ2-2; a possible D gene is TRBD2 (5 bases). The CDR3 runs to 15 residues. Per germline, CDR1 SGHVS and CDR2 FQNEAQ. V was clipped by 3 bases and J by 3 bases, with 11 bases between them. CDR3 coding DNA: TGTGCCAGCAGCTTTGGCCAGCGGTACACCGGGGAGCTGTTTTTT. This codes for CASSFGQRYTGELFF. Together with reference TRBV7-8 and TRBJ2-2, the CDR3 gives the full variable domain: GAGVSQSPRYKVAKRGQDVALRCDPISGHVSLFWYQQALGQGPEFLTYFQNEAQLDKSGLPSDRFFAERPEGSVSTLKIQRTQQEDSAVYLCASSFGQRYTGELFFGEGSRLTVL.

This clone was observed a handful of times. V usage is TRBV5-6 and J usage is TRBJ1-1; TRBD1 agrees at 7 bases. The CDR3 loop spans 15 amino acids. Germline V gene data show CDR1 as SGHDT and CDR2 as YYEEEE. Unmatched junction bases numbered 8, after V lost 2 bases and J lost 4 bases. CDR3 coding DNA: TGTGCCAGCAGCTTAAGGACAGGTTTGGGCACTGAAGCTTTCTTT. Amino acids: CASSLRTGLGTEAFF.

V and J are TRBV15 and TRBJ1-3, with 7 bases identical to TRBD1. The CDR3 is 17 amino acids. From germline, CDR1 is LNHNV and CDR2 YYDKDF (reference sequence). V lost 5 bases to trimming and J lost 4 bases; unmatched junction nucleotides: 14. The CDR3 loop is CATSPQSGGTAGNTIYF. CDR3 DNA: TGTGCCACCAGCCCGCAGTCCGGAGGGACAGCGGGAAACACCATATATTTT.

V gene TRBV4-1 combines with J gene TRBJ2-1, with 8 nucleotides matching TRBD2. The CDR3 contains 17 residues. Trimming took 0 bases from V and 5 from J; bases not matched to a gene: 9. Germline loops: CDR1 MGHRA, CDR2 YSYEKL. The CDR3 DNA is TGCGCCAGCAGCCAAGATAAGCGAGCGGGAGTTGACAATGAGCAGTTCTTC. It specifies CASSQDKRAGVDNEQFF.

This clone came up a few times. This CDR3 reads CASSSQGAQDTEAFF. The DNA of the CDR3 is TGTGCCAGCAGCTCACAGGGGGCGCAGGACACTGAAGCTTTCTTT. This chain connects TRBV5-4 to TRBJ1-1; TRBD1 matches at 9 bases. Germline CDR1 and CDR2: SGHNT and YYREEE (reference sequence). Trimming took 3 bases from V and 3 from J; bases not matched to a gene: 6. CDR3 length equals 15 residues.

The chain carries TRBV19 and TRBJ2-2, with D perhaps matching TRBD1 (6 bases). The germline V gene encodes CDR1 LNHDA and CDR2 SQIVND (reference sequence). Trimming shortened V by 4 bases and J by 3 bases, and 9 bases separated the two germline ends. This CDR3 spans 14 amino acids. CDR3 loop: CASSKAGDTGELFF. In DNA, the CDR3 is TGTGCCAGTAGTAAGGCAGGGGACACCGGGGAGCTGTTTTTT.

The rearrangement links TRBV4-2 to TRBJ2-2; 7 positions match TRBD2. CDR1 and CDR2 (germline): LGHNA, YNFKEQ. The ends lost 4 bases at V and 4 bases at J; junction bases unmatched: 12. The CDR3 spans 17 residues. The DNA for the CDR3 is TGTGCCAGCAGCCCCCAAGGGAGCGGGGCCACCACCGGGGAGCTGTTTTTT. It codes for CASSPQGSGATTGELFF.

The chain links TRBV5-4 to TRBJ2-7, with TRBD2 matching 7 bases. The trim removed 4 bases at V and 0 bases at J, leaving 7 bases unmatched. Germline CDR1 reads SGHNT; CDR2 reads YYREEE (reference sequence). This CDR3 is 15 amino acids long. CDR3 protein: CASSDAGTISYEQYF. The CDR3 DNA sequence: TGTGCCAGCAGCGATGCCGGGACTATCTCCTACGAGCAGTACTTC.

This clone came up many times. The chain combines TRBV4-2 with TRBJ2-7, with 8 bases aligning to TRBD1. This CDR3 region has 15 residues. CDR1 LGHNA and CDR2 YNFKEQ come from the germline V gene. Unmatched junction bases numbered 2, after V lost 1 base and J lost 0 bases. The CDR3 loop reads CASSQGTGSSYEQYF. For the CDR3, the DNA is TGTGCCAGCAGCCAAGGGACAGGGAGCTCCTACGAGCAGTACTTC.

The chain carries TRBV5-1 and TRBJ1-1; 7 nucleotides align to TRBD1. J lost 5 bases, V lost 6 bases, and 7 bases had no gene match. The CDR3 loop spans 13 amino acids. The germline gives CDR1 SGHRS, CDR2 YFSETQ. In DNA, the CDR3 is TGCGCCAGCATCCCTGCAGGGGGAACTGAAGCTTTCTTT. Protein: CASIPAGGTEAFF.

This clone was counted only a few times. V is TRBV4-3 and J is TRBJ1-6; TRBD1 matches at 8 bases. Germline values: CDR1 LGHNA, CDR2 YSLEER. This CDR3 is 14 amino acids long. The V and J ends lost 3 bases and 7 bases, in that order; junction bases with no gene match: 2. The CDR3 DNA reads TGCGCCAGCAGCCAGGACAGGGCGAATTCACCCCTCCACTTT. It yields the protein CASSQDRANSPLHF.

This clone was seen a few times. This rearrangement joins TRBV5-4 to TRBJ2-1; TRBD2 matches 13 bases. The germline gives CDR1 SGHNT, CDR2 YYREEE (reference sequence). With 4 bases clipped from V and 5 bases from J, the junction kept 6 bases outside the gene matches. The length of the CDR3 is 16 residues. The CDR3: CASSPWTSGGHNEQFF. Here the CDR3 DNA reads TGTGCCAGCAGCCCGTGGACTAGCGGGGGCCACAATGAGCAGTTCTTC.

The genes are TRBV19 and TRBJ2-1, with 7 bases identical to TRBD2. CDR3 length: 15 amino acids. Germline values: CDR1 LNHDA, CDR2 SQIVND (reference sequence). V was pared by 6 bases and J by 9 bases, with 14 bases of the junction left unmatched. The CDR3 region is CASRGIAGAVGEQFF. The CDR3 coding sequence is TGTGCCAGTAGGGGGATAGCGGGCGCGGTAGGTGAGCAGTTCTTC.

The V gene is TRBV11-2, the J gene TRBJ2-7, with D possibly matching TRBD2 (6 bases). Trimming removed 5 bases at V and 7 bases at J, with 15 bases between. The CDR3 runs 13 residues. The germline CDR1 and CDR2 sequences are SGHAT and FQNNGV. The CDR3 sequence: CASSPGTLVEQYF. The DNA of the CDR3 is TGTGCCAGCAGCCCCGGGACTCTCGTTGAGCAGTACTTC.

This clone was seen more than once but under ten times. V is TRBV6-5 and J is TRBJ1-6, with unresolved D. V was pared by 5 bases and J by 11 bases, with 10 bases between. Per the germline V gene, CDR1 is MNHEY and CDR2 is SVGAGI. There are 12 residues in the CDR3. CDR3 bases: TGTGCCAGCAGTCACGGGAAGGCACCCCTCCACTTT. Translation gives CASSHGKAPLHF.

The chain carries TRBV9 and TRBJ2-3, with 10 bases aligning to TRBD1. In germline, CDR1 is SGDLS, CDR2 YYNGEE. With V trimmed by 2 bases and J by 1 base, 4 bases remained unmatched. The CDR3 has 16 amino acids. CDR3 residues: CASSVSGTGGTDTQYF. The CDR3 DNA is TGTGCCAGCAGCGTTTCAGGGACAGGGGGCACAGATACGCAGTATTTT.

This clone has more than one count but fewer than ten. The chain links TRBV7-2 to TRBJ1-2; a possible D gene is TRBD1 (5 bases). With 1 base removed from V and 2 bases from J, the gap between germline ends came to 8 bases. Germline V gives CDR1 SGHTA, CDR2 FQGNSA. CDR3 length: 14 residues. CDR3 amino acids: CASSLDRGNYGYTF. For the CDR3, the DNA is TGTGCCAGCAGCTTAGATAGGGGCAACTATGGCTACACCTTC. The full variable domain, rest sourced from reference TRBV7-2 and TRBJ1-2, is GAGVSQSPSNKVTEKGKDVELRCDPISGHTALYWYRQSLGQGLEFLIYFQGNSAPDKSGLPSDRFSAERTGGSVSTLTIQRTQQEDSAVYLCASSLDRGNYGYTFGSGTRLTVV.

Only a few counts were recorded for this clone. V usage is TRBV5-1 and J usage is TRBJ2-3; TRBD1 is a possible D gene (5 bases). V lost 4 bases and J lost 0, with 12 bases in between. CDR3 length: 15 residues. The germline CDR1 and CDR2 sequences are SGHRS and YFSETQ. The CDR3 spells CASSPSDTSTDTQYF. Written as DNA, the CDR3 is TGCGCCAGCAGCCCGTCGGACACTAGCACAGATACGCAGTATTTT.

This clone was detected only a few times. The V and J genes are TRBV28 and TRBJ1-4; weak D call: TRBD1 (6 bases). The CDR3 has 17 residues. CDR1 is MDHEN, CDR2 SYDVKM, per germline. V was pared by 1 base and J by 1 base, with 13 bases between. The CDR3 bases are TGTGCCAGCAGTTTATTAGGGGGTGCGGGAACTAATGAAAAACTGTTTTTT. Translation: CASSLLGGAGTNEKLFF.

The CDR3 DNA reads TGTGCCAGCAGCGTAGGAGACACATACTATGGCTACACCTTC. It specifies CASSVGDTYYGYTF. This chain uses TRBV9 with TRBJ1-2; no clear D gene. This CDR3 is 14 amino acids long. Germline V CDR1 and CDR2: SGDLS, YYNGEE. The V and J ends lost 0 bases and 3 bases respectively, with 9 bases between them. Complete variable domain (other parts from reference TRBV9 and TRBJ1-2): DSGVTQTPKHLITATGQRVTLRCSPRSGDLSVYWYQQSLDQGLQFLIQYYNGEERAKGNILERFSAQQFPDLHSELNLSSLELGDSALYFCASSVGDTYYGYTFGSGTRLTVV.

The chain combines TRBV19 with TRBJ1-5, with 7 bases fitting TRBD1. The J segment lost 4 bases and the V segment lost 6 bases, leaving 6 bases of the junction unmatched. This CDR3 spans 14 amino acids. Germline lookup yields CDR1 LNHDA and CDR2 SQIVND (reference sequence). The CDR3, as DNA: TGTGCCAGTAGCGGGACAGCAAATAATCAGCCCCAGCATTTT. It encodes CASSGTANNQPQHF.

The genes are TRBV7-8 and TRBJ1-3; no clear D. Germline CDR1 is SGHVS and CDR2 is FQNEAQ. CDR3 length: 14 residues. Trimming took 5 bases from V and 1 from J, leaving 9 bases between them. DNA for the CDR3: TGTGCCAGCAGCGCACTTCGATCTGGAAACACCATATATTTT. The encoded protein is CASSALRSGNTIYF.

This clone was detected a few times. J is TRBJ1-1 and V is TRBV29-1; tentatively, D is TRBD1 (5 bases). V dropped 5 bases and J dropped 1 base, with 11 bases sitting between them. Germline loops: CDR1 SQVTM, CDR2 ANQGSEA. This CDR3 has 13 residues. This chain's CDR3 is CSVWGDGNTEAFF. The CDR3 DNA reads TGCAGCGTTTGGGGGGACGGGAACACTGAAGCTTTCTTT.

This clone turned up a few times. The chain couples TRBV5-1 to TRBJ2-1, with D maybe TRBD1 (5 bases). The CDR3 is made up of 13 amino acids. The V and J ends lost 1 base and 10 bases respectively, with 12 bases between them. Germline V gene lookup returns CDR1 SGHRS and CDR2 YFSETQ. CDR3 amino acids: CASSLTPGREQFF. Here the CDR3 DNA reads TGCGCCAGCAGCTTGACCCCAGGGCGGGAGCAGTTCTTC. Complete variable domain (other parts from reference TRBV5-1 and TRBJ2-1): KAGVTQTPRYLIKTRGQQVTLSCSPISGHRSVSWYQQTPGQGLQFLFEYFSETQRNKGNFPGRFSGRQFSNSRSEMNVSTLELGDSALYLCASSLTPGREQFFGPGTRLTVL.